This TCR beta chain was documented in a study of shared T cell receptors in the human thymus. The CDR3 spans 15 residues. Deletions cut 4 bases from V and 5 bases from J, with 17 bases between. Germline-derived CDR1 and CDR2 are KGHSH and LQKENI. The data were produced by immunoSEQ multiplex PCR, yet TCRdb's version contains in-frame clones alone and is incomplete. The sample has hundreds of thousands of clones; approximately 83% are singletons. These sequences were also reported in another study, on human thymus T cells.

The rearrangement uses TRBV18 and TRBJ2-5; weak D call: TRBD2 (5 bases). The receptor was isolated from a girl under two years old with a congenital heart defect. The specimen was thymocytes. CDR3 bases: TGTGCCAGCTCACGGTCGGGGAATGTTCGTGAGACCCAGTACTTC. Protein product: CASSRSGNVRETQYF.